This TCR beta chain was captured by sequencing in a study of neoadjuvant anti-PD-1 for oral cavity cancer. Germline V gene sequence: CDR1 SGDLS, CDR2 YYNGEE. Between the trimmed V and J ends, which lost 0 bases and 0 bases, there was a span of 11 bases. CDR3 length equals 16 residues. The sample holds one count of this clone. The assay was immunoSEQ multiplex PCR, and TCRdb's table has in-frame clones only and misses some. This sample yields over 10,000 clones, of which 50% to 80% are seen a single time; about 2.5% belongs to the top ten. The TCR originated in a person between 40 and 80 years old with oral cavity squamous cell carcinoma. The chain links TRBV9 to TRBJ2-3, with D perhaps given as TRBD1 or TRBD2 (5 bases each). Sequencing was performed on PBMCs, taken before nivolumab (anti-PD-1) treatment. CDR3 coding DNA: TGTGCCAGCAGCGTAGTGGGGACCGCTAGCACAGATACGCAGTATTTT. Translation: CASSVVGTASTDTQYF.